This TCR beta chain was profiled in a study of OX40 agonist ivuxolimab in advanced cancers. With 4 bases removed from V and 0 bases from J, the gap between germline ends came to 13 bases. Per germline, CDR1 SGHTA and CDR2 FQGNSA. The CDR3 has 15 residues. Method: immunoSEQ multiplex PCR; TCRdb's copy keeps in-frame clones and lacks some. The sample holds tens of thousands of clones, over 80% seen once. This clone was seen just once. This TCR came from an adult with an advanced solid tumor such as melanoma, head and neck, liver or kidney cancer. The specimen was CD4+ or CD8+ T cells sorted from blood, collected in a trial of the OX40 agonist ivuxolimab. V and J are TRBV7-2 and TRBJ2-7, with D unresolved. The CDR3 DNA reads TGTGCCAGCAGCTACCTACTAAGGATCTCCTACGAGCAGTACTTC. Translation gives CASSYLLRISYEQYF. Full variable domain (missing parts from reference TRBV7-2 and TRBJ2-7): GAGVSQSPSNKVTEKGKDVELRCDPISGHTALYWYRQSLGQGLEFLIYFQGNSAPDKSGLPSDRFSAERTGGSVSTLTIQRTQQEDSAVYLCASSYLLRISYEQYFGPGTRLTVT.